This T cell receptor beta chain was captured by sequencing in a study of read filtering for tumor transcriptome and immune sequencing. Study-level information: 8 patients were R-ISS I, about 16 were R-ISS II, 7 were R-ISS III. Whole-transcriptome libraries were prepared after DNase treatment.

From around 0.4 ug of RNA, a library with molecular barcoded alpha/delta and beta/gamma adaptors was made. TCRdb used MiXCR to reprocess the reads, holding one entry per CDR3 protein. The sample lists more than 100,000 distinct CDR3 sequences, 13% occurring once. Germline V CDR1 and CDR2: SEHNR, FQNEAQ (reference sequence). The CDR3 length is 11 residues. V was shortened by 5 bases and J by 3 bases, with 3 bases between the two germline ends. There are many counts of this clonotype. Its antigen is undetermined. General study results and limits: Around 82% of IR-seq clonotypes had a single read, yet these held 3.5% to 4.5% of reads.

The TCR was taken from a donor aged 40 or over with multiple myeloma. The V gene is TRBV7-9, the J gene TRBJ2-3; D gene ambiguous. Specimen: a population of CD138-negative cells sorted from bone marrow. CDR3 in amino acids: CASSPTDTQYF. CDR3 in DNA: TGTGCCAGCAGCCCAACAGATACGCAGTATTTT.